This TCR beta chain was retrieved from a study of blood T cell repertoires in COVID-19. The CDR3 runs 15 residues. The germline V gene encodes CDR1 LNHNV and CDR2 YYDKDF (reference sequence). Trimming took off 0 bases at V and 3 bases at J, with 9 bases between the two ends. Data came from immunoSEQ multiplex PCR; TCRdb stores just in-frame clones and leaves some out. The sample shows 65,000 or so clones, around 90% of them seen only once. The chain carries TRBV15 and TRBJ1-5; D remains unclear. This receptor was taken from a human donor with acute or convalescent COVID-19. The donor label of this sample is uncertain. The specimen sequenced was peripheral blood. The CDR3 DNA reads TGTGCCACCAGCAGAGAGCGAGGGATCAATCAGCCCCAGCATTTT. Translating it yields CATSRERGINQPQHF.